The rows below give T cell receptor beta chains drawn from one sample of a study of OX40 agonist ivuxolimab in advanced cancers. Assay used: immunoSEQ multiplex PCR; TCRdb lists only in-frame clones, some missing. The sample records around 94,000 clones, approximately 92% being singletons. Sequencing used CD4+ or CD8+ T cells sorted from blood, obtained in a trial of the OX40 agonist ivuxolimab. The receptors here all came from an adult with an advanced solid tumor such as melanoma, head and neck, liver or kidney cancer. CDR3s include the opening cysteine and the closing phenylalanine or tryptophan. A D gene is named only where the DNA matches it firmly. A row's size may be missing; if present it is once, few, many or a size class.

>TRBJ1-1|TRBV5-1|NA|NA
CASSLDVKGTEAFF
TGCGCCAGCAGCTTGGATGTAAAGGGAACTGAAGCTTTCTTT
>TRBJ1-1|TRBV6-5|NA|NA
CASSYSWSGMNTEAFF
TGTGCCAGCAGTTACTCGTGGTCAGGTATGAACACTGAAGCTTTCTTT
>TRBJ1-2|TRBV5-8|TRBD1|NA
CASSQGQGLYYGYTF
TGTGCCAGCAGCCAGGGACAGGGACTTTACTATGGCTACACCTTC
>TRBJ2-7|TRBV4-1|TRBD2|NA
CASSWEGGISYEQYF
TGCGCCAGCAGCTGGGAGGGAGGAATTTCCTACGAGCAGTACTTC
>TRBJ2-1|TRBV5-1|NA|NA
CASSLFTSPPYNEQFF
TGCGCCAGCAGCTTGTTCACTAGCCCTCCCTACAATGAGCAGTTCTTC
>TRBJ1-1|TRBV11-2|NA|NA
CASRPTGTNTEAFF
TGTGCCAGCAGGCCGACAGGTACGAACACTGAAGCTTTCTTT
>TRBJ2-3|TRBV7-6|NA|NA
CASTPGGTDTQYF
TGTGCCAGCACGCCGGGGGGCACAGATACGCAGTATTTT
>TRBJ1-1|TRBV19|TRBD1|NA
CASSTQSQGPRKAFF
TGTGCCAGTAGTACCCAGTCACAGGGGCCCCGGAAAGCTTTCTTT
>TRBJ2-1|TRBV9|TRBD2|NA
CASSGTSGYEQFF
TGTGCCAGCAGTGGGACTAGTGGCTATGAGCAGTTCTTC
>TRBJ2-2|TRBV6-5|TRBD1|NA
CASSSQGATGELFF
TGTGCCAGCAGTTCACAGGGGGCAACCGGGGAGCTGTTTTTT
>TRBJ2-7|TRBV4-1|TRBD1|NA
CASSRTTGGNEQYF
TGCGCCAGCAGCCGAACGACAGGGGGGAACGAGCAGTACTTC
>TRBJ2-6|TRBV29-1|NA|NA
CSDQVWTADSGANVLTF
TGCAGCGATCAGGTCTGGACAGCTGACTCTGGGGCCAACGTCCTGACTTTC
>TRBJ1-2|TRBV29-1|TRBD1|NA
CSVEDYGQGEDGYTF
TGCAGCGTTGAAGATTATGGGCAGGGGGAGGATGGCTACACCTTC
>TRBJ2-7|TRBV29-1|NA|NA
CSVAETLSYEQYF
TGCAGCGTTGCCGAGACTCTCTCCTACGAGCAGTACTTC
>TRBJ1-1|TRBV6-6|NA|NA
CASRRSNTEAFF
TGTGCCAGCAGGAGAAGCAACACTGAAGCTTTCTTT
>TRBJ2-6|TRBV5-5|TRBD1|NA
CASSRNDRVSGANVLTF
TGTGCCAGCAGCCGAAACGACAGGGTCTCTGGGGCCAACGTCCTGACTTTC
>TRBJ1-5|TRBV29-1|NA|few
CSVLEGGGNQPQHF
TGCAGCGTCCTTGAAGGGGGGGGAAATCAGCCCCAGCATTTT
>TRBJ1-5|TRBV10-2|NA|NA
CASTQGNNQPQHF
TGCGCCAGCACCCAGGGGAACAATCAGCCCCAGCATTTT
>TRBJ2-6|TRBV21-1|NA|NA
CASSKALYGGNVLTF
TGTGCCAGCAGCAAAGCGCTTTACGGGGGGAACGTCCTGACTTTC
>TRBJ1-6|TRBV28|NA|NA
CASSLNGGSYNSPLHF
TGTGCCAGCAGTTTAAACGGCGGCTCCTATAATTCACCCCTCCACTTT
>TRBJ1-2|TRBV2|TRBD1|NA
CASSGTGGRGYGYTF
TGTGCCAGCAGTGGGACAGGGGGTCGTGGCTATGGCTACACCTTC
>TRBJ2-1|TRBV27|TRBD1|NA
CASSPQGEYNEQFF
TGTGCCAGCAGTCCACAGGGGGAATACAATGAGCAGTTCTTC
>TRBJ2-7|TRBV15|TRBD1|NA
CATSSPRQGSEQYF
TGTGCCACCAGCAGCCCCCGACAGGGGTCCGAGCAGTACTTC
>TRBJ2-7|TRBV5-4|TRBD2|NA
CASSFGLAGGFYEQYF
TGTGCCAGCAGCTTTGGGTTAGCGGGAGGGTTCTACGAGCAGTACTTC
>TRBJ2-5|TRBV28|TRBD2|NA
CASSFLAGGPETQYF
TGTGCCAGCAGTTTTTTAGCGGGGGGGCCTGAGACCCAGTACTTC
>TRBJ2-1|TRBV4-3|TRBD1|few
CASSKQGAYEQFF
TGCGCCAGCAGTAAACAGGGGGCATATGAGCAGTTCTTC
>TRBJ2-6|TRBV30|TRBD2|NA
CAGFVGRAISGANVLTF
TGTGCCGGGTTCGTGGGGAGGGCGATCTCTGGGGCCAACGTCCTGACTTTC
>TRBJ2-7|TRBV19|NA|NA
CASSIGGDNSLYF
TGTGCCAGTAGTATAGGAGGGGACAACTCACTGTACTTC
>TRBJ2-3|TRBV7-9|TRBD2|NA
CASSSLAGSTDTQYF
TGTGCCAGCAGCTCCTTAGCGGGTAGCACAGATACGCAGTATTTT
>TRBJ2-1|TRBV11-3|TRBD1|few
CASSDYRGRDNEQFF
TGTGCCAGCAGCGACTACAGGGGGCGAGACAATGAGCAGTTCTTC
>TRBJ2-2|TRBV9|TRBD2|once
CASSPGGIWLTGELFF
TGTGCCAGCAGCCCGGGGGGAATCTGGCTCACCGGGGAGCTGTTTTTT
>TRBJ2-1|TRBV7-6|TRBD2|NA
CASSLVGLAGGWNEQFF
TGTGCCAGCAGCTTAGTGGGACTAGCGGGAGGGTGGAATGAGCAGTTCTTC
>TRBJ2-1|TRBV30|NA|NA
CAWAGYNEQFF
TGTGCCTGGGCGGGGTACAATGAGCAGTTCTTC
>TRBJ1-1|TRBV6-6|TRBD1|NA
CASSSLGTGTNTEAFF
TGTGCCAGCAGTTCCCTAGGGACAGGTACGAACACTGAAGCTTTCTTT
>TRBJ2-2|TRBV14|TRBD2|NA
CASSRVAGGFGAGELFF
TGTGCCAGCAGCCGAGTAGCGGGAGGTTTTGGGGCCGGGGAGCTGTTTTTT
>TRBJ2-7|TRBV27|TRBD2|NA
CASSKWTSGGDPYEQYF
TGTGCCAGCAGTAAGTGGACTAGCGGGGGCGACCCCTACGAGCAGTACTTC
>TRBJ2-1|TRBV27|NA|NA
CASSGYNEQVF
TGTGCCAGCAGTGGATACAATGAGCAGGTCTTC
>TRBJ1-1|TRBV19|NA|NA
CASRPGGAAEAFF
TGTGCCAGTAGGCCTGGGGGTGCCGCTGAAGCTTTCTTT
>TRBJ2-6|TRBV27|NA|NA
CASSFKGGPGANVLTF
TGTGCCAGCAGTTTTAAGGGGGGGCCGGGGGCCAACGTCCTGACTTTC
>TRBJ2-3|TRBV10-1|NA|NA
CASSSQWRDTQYF
TGCGCCAGCAGTAGTCAGTGGAGGGATACGCAGTATTTT
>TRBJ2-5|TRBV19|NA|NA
CASSETPLRPETQYF
TGTGCCAGTAGCGAAACTCCCCTCAGGCCAGAGACCCAGTACTTC